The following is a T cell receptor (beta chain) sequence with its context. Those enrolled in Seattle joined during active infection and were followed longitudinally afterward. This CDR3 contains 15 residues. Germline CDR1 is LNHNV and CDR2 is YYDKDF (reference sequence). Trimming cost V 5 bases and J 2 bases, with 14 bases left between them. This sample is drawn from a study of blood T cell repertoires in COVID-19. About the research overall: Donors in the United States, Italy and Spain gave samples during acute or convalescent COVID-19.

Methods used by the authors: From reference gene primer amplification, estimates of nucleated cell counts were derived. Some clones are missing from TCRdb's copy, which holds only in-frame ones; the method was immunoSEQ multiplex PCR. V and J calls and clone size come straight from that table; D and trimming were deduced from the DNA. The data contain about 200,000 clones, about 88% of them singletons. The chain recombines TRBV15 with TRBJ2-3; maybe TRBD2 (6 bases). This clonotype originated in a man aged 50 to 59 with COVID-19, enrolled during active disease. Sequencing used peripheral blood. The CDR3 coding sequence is TGTGCCACCAGCCCAGCCGGGACTCCCACAGATACGCAGTATTTT. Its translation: CATSPAGTPTDTQYF.